The 18 T cell receptor beta chains reported below all come from one sample, sequenced in a study of cytomegalovirus exposure and HLA in healthy donors. PCR was performed using 60 Vbeta and 13 Jbeta primers. Only in-frame clones appear in the TCRdb table, and some are missing; sequencing was by immunoSEQ multiplex PCR. Of about 150,000 clones in the sample, about three quarters were seen once. The sequencing input was PBMCs. The receptors were gathered from a man younger than 45 in good health and CMV-seropositive.

V gene TRBV2 combines with J gene TRBJ1-2, with 12 bases aligning to TRBD1. The trim removed 2 bases at V and 3 bases at J, leaving 7 bases unmatched. CDR1 is SNHLY and CDR2 is FYNNEI in the germline V gene. The length of the CDR3 is 17 residues. In DNA, the CDR3 is TGTGCCAGCAGTGAATTGGGGACAGGGGGCCAAGACTATGGCTACACCTTC. Residues: CASSELGTGGQDYGYTF.

The V call is TRBV30, the J call TRBJ2-7, with 12 nucleotides matching TRBD1. The CDR3 loop spans 17 amino acids. CDR1 is GTSNPN and CDR2 is SVGIG in the germline V gene (reference sequence). The J segment lost 3 bases and the V segment lost 2 bases, leaving 11 bases of the junction unmatched. CDR3 DNA sequence: TGTGCCTGGAGTCAGGGACAGGGGGCAGAAAGGGTCTACGAGCAGTACTTC. Translating it yields CAWSQGQGAERVYEQYF.

This clone has only a few counts. This chain connects TRBV5-6 to TRBJ1-2, with D maybe TRBD1 (6 bases). Germline CDR1 SGHDT, CDR2 YYEEEE. V dropped 2 bases and J dropped 1 base, with 12 bases sitting between them. The CDR3 extends over 15 amino acids. CDR3 sequence: CASSFGTGNNYGYTF. The CDR3 DNA sequence: TGTGCCAGCAGCTTCGGAACAGGGAATAACTATGGCTACACCTTC.

CDR3 DNA sequence: TGTGCCAGCAGCTTATCTGACTTGGCCTATGGCTACACCTTC. Protein product: CASSLSDLAYGYTF. The chain links TRBV7-9 to TRBJ1-2; D unclear. CDR1 and CDR2 (germline): SEHNR, FQNEAQ (reference sequence). The CDR3 has 14 residues. The ends were cut back, 2 bases at V and 4 bases at J, with 11 bases in the middle. Using reference TRBV7-9 and TRBJ1-2 for the parts outside the CDR3, the full variable domain is DTGVSQNPRHKITKRGQNVTFRCDPISEHNRLYWYRQTLGQGPEFLTYFQNEAQLEKSRLLSDRFSAERPKGSFSTLEIQRTEQGDSAMYLCASSLSDLAYGYTFGSGTRLTVV.

The V call is TRBV5-1, the J call TRBJ1-1; 8 nucleotides match TRBD1. Germline loops: CDR1 SGHRS, CDR2 YFSETQ. Trimming took 2 bases from V and 6 from J; bases not matched to a gene: 0. The CDR3 runs 12 residues. CDR3 sequence: CASSLQGAEAFF. The CDR3, as DNA: TGCGCCAGCAGCTTACAGGGGGCTGAAGCTTTCTTT. Supplemented by reference TRBV5-1 and TRBJ1-1, the full variable domain reads KAGVTQTPRYLIKTRGQQVTLSCSPISGHRSVSWYQQTPGQGLQFLFEYFSETQRNKGNFPGRFSGRQFSNSRSEMNVSTLELGDSALYLCASSLQGAEAFFGQGTRLTVV.

The chain has TRBV18 and TRBJ1-1, with 7 bases identical to TRBD1. CDR3 length equals 14 residues. The germline CDR1 and CDR2 sequences are KGHSH and LQKENI. With 4 bases clipped from V and 0 bases from J, the junction kept 2 bases outside the gene matches. In DNA form, the CDR3 reads TGTGCCAGCTCACAAGACAGGGTGAACACTGAAGCTTTCTTT. Residues: CASSQDRVNTEAFF.

The chain links TRBV5-6 to TRBJ2-2; D gene unclear. There are 13 residues in the CDR3. Germline V CDR1 and CDR2: SGHDT, YYEEEE. V was trimmed by 2 bases and J by 6 bases, leaving 8 bases between them. The CDR3 DNA reads as TGTGCCAGCAGCTTCCTCCTTTCCGGGGAGCTGTTTTTT. Translated, it gives CASSFLLSGELFF.

V and J are TRBV5-1 and TRBJ2-2; maybe TRBD1 (6 bases). CDR3 length: 14 residues. Trimming shortened V by 2 bases and J by 7 bases, and 12 bases separated the two germline ends. Germline CDR1 SGHRS, CDR2 YFSETQ. The DNA of the CDR3 is TGCGCCAGCAGCTTAACAGGGAATGTCGGGGAGCTGTTTTTT. It specifies CASSLTGNVGELFF.

V usage is TRBV6-5 and J usage is TRBJ2-3, with 9 bases matching TRBD2. Looked up from germline, CDR1 is MNHEY and CDR2 is SVGAGI. This CDR3 region has 14 residues. The ends lost 0 bases at V and 5 bases at J; junction bases unmatched: 0. The CDR3 nucleotides are TGTGCCAGCAGTTACTCTAGCGGGAGAGATACGCAGTATTTT. Translation gives CASSYSSGRDTQYF.

This rearrangement joins TRBV27 to TRBJ1-2; 7 bases agree with TRBD1. Looked up from germline, CDR1 is MNHEY and CDR2 is SMNVEV (reference sequence). V shed 5 bases, J shed 9 bases, and the junction held 12 bases outside the gene matches. There are 14 residues in the CDR3. In DNA form, the CDR3 reads TGTGCCAGCAGTCCCGACAGGGTTGGTCTTAGCTACACCTTC. It codes for CASSPDRVGLSYTF.

This sequence joins TRBV7-9 and TRBJ2-7; TRBD2 matches 9 bases. The CDR3 consists of 15 residues. Per the germline V gene, CDR1 is SEHNR and CDR2 is FQNEAQ (reference sequence). Trimming cost V 1 base and J 3 bases; bases outside gene matches: 4. The CDR3, as DNA: TGTGCCAGCAGCTTAGTCGCTAGCGGGAACTACGAGCAGTACTTC. It specifies CASSLVASGNYEQYF. Based on the CDR3 plus reference TRBV7-9 and TRBJ2-7, the full variable domain is DTGVSQNPRHKITKRGQNVTFRCDPISEHNRLYWYRQTLGQGPEFLTYFQNEAQLEKSRLLSDRFSAERPKGSFSTLEIQRTEQGDSAMYLCASSLVASGNYEQYFGPGTRLTVT.

V is TRBV11-2 and J is TRBJ2-5, with a tentative D call TRBD2 (5 bases). Trimming left V 5 bases short and J 4 bases short, with 14 bases between. Per the germline V gene, CDR1 is SGHAT and CDR2 is FQNNGV. This CDR3 spans 14 amino acids. This CDR3 is CASSPGPAGETQYF. CDR3 bases: TGTGCCAGCAGCCCCGGACCGGCGGGAGAGACCCAGTACTTC.

This clone was detected a few times. The chain employs TRBV14 and TRBJ1-3, with a weak D call TRBD1 (6 bases). The CDR3 totals 15 residues. CDR1 is SGHDN and CDR2 is FVKESK in the germline V gene. The ends were cut back, 5 bases at V and 4 bases at J, with 15 bases in the middle. The CDR3 DNA is TGTGCCAGCAGCTTCACAGGGACCAGCGGAAACACCATATATTTT. As protein: CASSFTGTSGNTIYF.

V is TRBV5-1 and J is TRBJ2-5, with 12 bases lining up with TRBD2. V shed 4 bases, J shed 4 bases, and the junction held 2 bases outside the gene matches. CDR3 length equals 14 residues. Per germline, CDR1 SGHRS and CDR2 YFSETQ. CDR3 residues: CASSPGLAGETQYF. Written as DNA, the CDR3 is TGCGCCAGCAGCCCGGGACTAGCGGGAGAGACCCAGTACTTC.

This rearrangement joins TRBV11-2 to TRBJ2-1, with no clear D. Germline CDR1 reads SGHAT; CDR2 reads FQNNGV. The CDR3 totals 13 residues. Trimming stripped 8 bases from V and 0 bases from J, with 8 bases between. The CDR3 region is CASQTSSYNEQFF. The CDR3 region has the DNA TGTGCCAGCCAGACAAGCTCCTACAATGAGCAGTTCTTC.

The chain has TRBV5-4 and TRBJ2-7; TRBD2 matches at 10 bases. V dropped 0 bases and J dropped 6; count of bases not matched to a gene: 3. The germline V gene has CDR1 SGHNT and CDR2 YYREEE (reference sequence). The CDR3 extends over 14 amino acids. The CDR3 spells CASSLGLAGVEQYF. The CDR3, as DNA: TGTGCCAGCAGCTTGGGGCTAGCGGGAGTCGAGCAGTACTTC.

The rearrangement links TRBV2 to TRBJ2-1, with 8 bases identical to TRBD2. Trimming at V came to 7 bases and at J to 4 bases, leaving 12 bases not matched to a gene. The CDR3 runs to 16 residues. Looked up from germline, CDR1 is SNHLY and CDR2 is FYNNEI. CDR3 bases: TGTGCCAGCAAGCCACGGGAGGGAATAATTTACAATGAGCAGTTCTTC. Translating gives CASKPREGIIYNEQFF.

The V call is TRBV25-1, the J call TRBJ2-2, with TRBD1 identical over 12 bases. After removal of 6 bases from V and 8 bases from J, the junction contained 13 bases not matched to a gene. Germline values: CDR1 MGHDK, CDR2 SYGVNS. The CDR3 runs to 17 residues. CDR3 residues: CASRKRDPGQGAGELFF. The CDR3 coding sequence is TGTGCCAGCAGAAAACGAGATCCGGGACAGGGGGCTGGGGAGCTGTTTTTT.